Each of the 4 T cell receptor beta chains below was sequenced from the same sample in a study of blood T cell repertoires in COVID-19. Generated by immunoSEQ multiplex PCR, the TCRdb table keeps only in-frame clones and is missing some. The repertoire holds about 300,000 clones, with approximately 89% as singletons. Sequenced: peripheral blood. Source of these receptors: a woman aged 30 to 39 who had recovered from COVID-19.

The chain recombines TRBV27 with TRBJ1-6, with 10 bases lining up with TRBD1. Trimming removed 6 bases from V and 10 bases from J; junction bases left unmatched: 3. CDR3 length: 13 residues. Germline assignment: CDR1 MNHEY and CDR2 SMNVEV (reference sequence). The CDR3 protein is CASRTTGGSPLHF. Written as DNA, the CDR3 is TGTGCCAGCAGGACGACAGGGGGCTCACCCCTCCACTTT.

The CDR3 here is CASSVLQGAGETQYF. CDR3 nucleotides: TGTGCCAGCAGTGTCCTACAGGGGGCGGGGGAGACCCAGTACTTC. The chain combines TRBV2 with TRBJ2-5, with 9 bases that match TRBD1. Germline V gene lookup returns CDR1 SNHLY and CDR2 FYNNEI. Trimming cost V 4 bases and J 5 bases; bases outside gene matches: 8. CDR3 size: 15 residues.

V usage is TRBV7-9 and J usage is TRBJ2-5; possibly TRBD1 for D (6 bases). Germline assignment: CDR1 SEHNR and CDR2 FQNEAQ (reference sequence). The CDR3 has 15 residues. With 1 base removed from V and 2 bases from J, the gap between germline ends came to 11 bases. The CDR3 DNA sequence: TGTGCCAGCAGCTTAGTATCAGGGACACAAGAGACCCAGTACTTC. Translated, it gives CASSLVSGTQETQYF.

The chain couples TRBV3-1 (or the pseudogene TRBV3-2) to TRBJ1-1, with 7 bases matching TRBD1. Germline lookup yields CDR1 LGHDT and CDR2 YNNKEL (reference sequence). This CDR3 has 16 residues. V lost 4 bases to trimming and J lost 6 bases; unmatched junction nucleotides: 14. CDR3 sequence (DNA): TGTGCCAGCAGCCCGACCACAGGGGCGTCTTGGGCTGAAGCTTTCTTT. Translation: CASSPTTGASWAEAFF.